The present T cell receptor (beta chain) was sequenced within a study of cytomegalovirus exposure and HLA in healthy donors. The PCR employed 60 Vbeta primers together with 13 Jbeta primers. Here immunoSEQ multiplex PCR was the method, and the copy in TCRdb shows in-frame clones only, minus some. The profile shows approximately 180,000 clones, 84% of them singletons. General study points: Highly shared variants forming one cluster were likely a sequencing artifact. HLA alleles showed associations with 16,951 TCR beta sequences in a later analysis, at a 0.05 false discovery rate.

In the case of this clone: Its antigen is not known.

The germline CDR1 and CDR2 sequences are MDHEN and SYDVKM. V gave up 5 bases and J gave up 4 bases, with 20 bases separating them. The CDR3 has 16 amino acids. Sample: PBMCs. This receptor was identified in a girl aged 10 to 17 in good health and CMV-seropositive. The genes are TRBV28 and TRBJ2-5, with D perhaps TRBD2 (6 bases). The CDR3 nucleotides read TGTGCCAGCAGTGACGGAAAGGGGAGGATCCGAGAGACCCAGTACTTC. Amino acids: CASSDGKGRIRETQYF.